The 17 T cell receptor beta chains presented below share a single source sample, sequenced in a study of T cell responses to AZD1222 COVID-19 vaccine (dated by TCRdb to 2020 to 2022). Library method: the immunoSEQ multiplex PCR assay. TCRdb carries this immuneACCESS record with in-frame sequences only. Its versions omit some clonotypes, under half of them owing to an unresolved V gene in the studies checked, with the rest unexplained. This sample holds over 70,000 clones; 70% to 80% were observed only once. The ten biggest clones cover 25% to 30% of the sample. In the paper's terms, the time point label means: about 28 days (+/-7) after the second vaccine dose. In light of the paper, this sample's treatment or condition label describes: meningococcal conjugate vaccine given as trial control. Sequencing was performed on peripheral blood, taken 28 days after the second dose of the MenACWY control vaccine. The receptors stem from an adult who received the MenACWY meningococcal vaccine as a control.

The CDR3 DNA reads TGTGCCAGCAGGGGTACCTTCTCTGGGGCCAACGTCCTGACTTTC. Protein product: CASRGTFSGANVLTF. The rearrangement joins TRBV19 to TRBJ2-6; D may be TRBD1 (6 bases). The germline V gene has CDR1 LNHDA and CDR2 SQIVND (reference sequence). This CDR3 comprises 15 residues. V lost 9 bases to trimming and J lost 0 bases, with 12 bases between them.

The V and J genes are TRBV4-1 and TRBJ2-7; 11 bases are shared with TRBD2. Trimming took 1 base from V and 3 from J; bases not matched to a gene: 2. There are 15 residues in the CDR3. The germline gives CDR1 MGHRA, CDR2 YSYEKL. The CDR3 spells CASSQGLAGGYEQYF. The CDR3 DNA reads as TGCGCCAGCAGCCAAGGTCTAGCGGGAGGCTACGAGCAGTACTTC.

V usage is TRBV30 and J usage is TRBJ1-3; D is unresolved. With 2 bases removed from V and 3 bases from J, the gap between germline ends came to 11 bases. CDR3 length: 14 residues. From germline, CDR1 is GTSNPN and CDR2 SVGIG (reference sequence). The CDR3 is CAWSTDGFGNTIYF. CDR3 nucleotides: TGTGCCTGGAGTACGGACGGGTTTGGAAACACCATATATTTT.

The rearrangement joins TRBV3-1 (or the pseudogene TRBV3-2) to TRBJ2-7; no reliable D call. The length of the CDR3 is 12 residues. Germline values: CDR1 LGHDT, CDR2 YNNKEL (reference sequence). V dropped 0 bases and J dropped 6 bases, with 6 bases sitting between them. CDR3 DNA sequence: TGTGCCAGCAGCCAAGATACGGGCGAGCAGTACTTC. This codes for CASSQDTGEQYF.

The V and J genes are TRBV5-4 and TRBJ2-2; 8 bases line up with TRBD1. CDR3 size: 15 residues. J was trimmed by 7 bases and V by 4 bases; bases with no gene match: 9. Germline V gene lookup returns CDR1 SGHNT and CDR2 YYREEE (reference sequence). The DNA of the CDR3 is TGTGCCAGCAGCACCCGGGACAGGACCAACGGGGAGCTGTTTTTT. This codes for CASSTRDRTNGELFF. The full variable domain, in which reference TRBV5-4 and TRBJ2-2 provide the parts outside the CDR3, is ETGVTQSPTHLIKTRGQQVTLRCSSQSGHNTVSWYQQALGQGPQFIFQYYREEENGRGNFPPRFSGLQFPNYSSELNVNALELDDSALYLCASSTRDRTNGELFFGEGSRLTVL.

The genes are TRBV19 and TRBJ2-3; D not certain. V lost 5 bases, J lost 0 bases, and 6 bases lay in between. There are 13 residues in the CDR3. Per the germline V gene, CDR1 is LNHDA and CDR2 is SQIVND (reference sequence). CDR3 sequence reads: CASSLDSTDTQYF. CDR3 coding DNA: TGTGCCAGTAGTCTGGACAGCACAGATACGCAGTATTTT.

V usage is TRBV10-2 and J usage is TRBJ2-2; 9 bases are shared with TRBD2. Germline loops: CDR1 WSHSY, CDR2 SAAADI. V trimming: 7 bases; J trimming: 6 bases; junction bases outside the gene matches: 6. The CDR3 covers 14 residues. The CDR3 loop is CASTTAGGSGELFF. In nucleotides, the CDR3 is TGCGCCAGCACTACAGCGGGAGGCTCCGGGGAGCTGTTTTTT.

The CDR3 protein is CASSPLLPYEQYF. The CDR3 DNA reads as TGTGCCAGCAGTCCGCTGTTGCCCTACGAGCAGTACTTC. The rearrangement links TRBV6-6 to TRBJ2-7; D is uncertain. The CDR3 is made up of 13 amino acids. The V end lost 5 bases, the J end lost 2 bases, and 10 bases lay between the germline ends. Germline V gene data show CDR1 as MNHNY and CDR2 as SVGAGI (reference sequence).

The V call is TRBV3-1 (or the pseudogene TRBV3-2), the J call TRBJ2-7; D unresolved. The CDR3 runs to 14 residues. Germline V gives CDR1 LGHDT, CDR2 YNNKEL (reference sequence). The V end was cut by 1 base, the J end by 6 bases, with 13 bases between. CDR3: CASSQAGELGEQYF. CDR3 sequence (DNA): TGTGCCAGCAGCCAAGCAGGAGAATTGGGCGAGCAGTACTTC.

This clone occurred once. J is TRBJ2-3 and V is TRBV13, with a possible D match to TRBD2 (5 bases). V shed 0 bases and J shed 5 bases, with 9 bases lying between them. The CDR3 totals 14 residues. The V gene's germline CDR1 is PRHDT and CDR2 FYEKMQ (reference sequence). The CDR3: CASSLGSRGDTQYF. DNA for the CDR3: TGTGCCAGCAGCTTAGGTAGCCGGGGAGATACGCAGTATTTT.

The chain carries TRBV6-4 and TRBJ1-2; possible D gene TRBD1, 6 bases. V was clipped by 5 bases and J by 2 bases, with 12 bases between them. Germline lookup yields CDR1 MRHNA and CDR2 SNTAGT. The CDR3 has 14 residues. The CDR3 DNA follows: TGTGCCAGCAGTAGCAGGGACAAAAACTATGGCTACACCTTC. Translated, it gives CASSSRDKNYGYTF.

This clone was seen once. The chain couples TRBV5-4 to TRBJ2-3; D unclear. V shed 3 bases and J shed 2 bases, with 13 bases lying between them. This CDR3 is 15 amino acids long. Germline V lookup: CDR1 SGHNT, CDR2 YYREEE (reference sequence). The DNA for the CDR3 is TGTGCCAGCAGCTCCCCGGCTTCCTACACAGATACGCAGTATTTT. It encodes CASSSPASYTDTQYF. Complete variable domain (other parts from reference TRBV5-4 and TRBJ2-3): ETGVTQSPTHLIKTRGQQVTLRCSSQSGHNTVSWYQQALGQGPQFIFQYYREEENGRGNFPPRFSGLQFPNYSSELNVNALELDDSALYLCASSSPASYTDTQYFGPGTRLTVL.

The chain's CDR3 is CASSLAGTSGGADTQYF. CDR3 sequence (DNA): TGTGCCAGCAGCTTGGCCGGGACTAGCGGCGGGGCAGATACGCAGTATTTT. The chain carries TRBV5-6 and TRBJ2-3, with TRBD2 matching 11 bases. J lost 4 bases, V lost 0 bases, and 7 bases had no gene match. The CDR3 totals 17 residues. Germline CDR1 is SGHDT and CDR2 is YYEEEE. The whole variable domain, remainder taken from reference TRBV5-6 and TRBJ2-3, is DAGVTQSPTHLIKTRGQQVTLRCSPKSGHDTVSWYQQALGQGPQFIFQYYEEEERQRGNFPDRFSGHQFPNYSSELNVNALLLGDSALYLCASSLAGTSGGADTQYFGPGTRLTVL.

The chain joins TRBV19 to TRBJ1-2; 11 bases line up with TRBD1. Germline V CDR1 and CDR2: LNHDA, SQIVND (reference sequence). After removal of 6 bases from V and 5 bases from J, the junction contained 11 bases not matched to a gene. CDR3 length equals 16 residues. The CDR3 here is CASRFEGTGGAYGYTF. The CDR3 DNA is TGTGCCAGTAGATTTGAAGGGACAGGGGGAGCATATGGCTACACCTTC. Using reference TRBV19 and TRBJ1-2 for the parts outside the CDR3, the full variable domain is DGGITQSPKYLFRKEGQNVTLSCEQNLNHDAMYWYRQDPGQGLRLIYYSQIVNDFQKGDIAEGYSVSREKKESFPLTVTSAQKNPTAFYLCASRFEGTGGAYGYTFGSGTRLTVV.

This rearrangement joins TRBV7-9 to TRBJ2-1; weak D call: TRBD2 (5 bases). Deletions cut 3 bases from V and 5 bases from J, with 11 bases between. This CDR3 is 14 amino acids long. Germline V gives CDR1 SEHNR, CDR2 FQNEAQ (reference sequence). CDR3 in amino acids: CASSLGLRDNEQFF. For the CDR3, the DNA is TGTGCCAGCAGCTTGGGTTTGAGGGACAATGAGCAGTTCTTC.

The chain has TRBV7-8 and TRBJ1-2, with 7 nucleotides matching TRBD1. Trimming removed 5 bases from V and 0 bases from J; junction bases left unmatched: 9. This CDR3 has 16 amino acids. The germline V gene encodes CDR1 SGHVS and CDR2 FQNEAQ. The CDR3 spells CASSPGTDQSNYGYTF. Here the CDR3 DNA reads TGTGCCAGCAGCCCGGGGACAGACCAATCTAACTATGGCTACACCTTC.

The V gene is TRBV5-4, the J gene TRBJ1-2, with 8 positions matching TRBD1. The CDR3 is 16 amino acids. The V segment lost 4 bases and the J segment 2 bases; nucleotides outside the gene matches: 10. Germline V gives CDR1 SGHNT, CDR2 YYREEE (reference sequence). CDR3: CASSRQGTGLNYGYTF. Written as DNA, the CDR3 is TGTGCCAGCAGCCGACAGGGGACAGGCCTCAACTATGGCTACACCTTC.